Below, one T cell receptor (beta chain) is given with its context. This sample is drawn from a study of identical twins. CDR3 length equals 14 residues. The germline V gene has CDR1 MNHNS and CDR2 SASEGT. V lost 8 bases and J 2 bases, leaving 15 bases between the germline ends. A single record per CDR3 protein comes from TCRdb applying MiXCR to the 5' RACE reads. This table has roughly 770,000 distinct CDR3 sequences, roughly 18% appearing once. Separately, the same data were catalogued under a study of T cells expressing NK-cell markers.

Sequencing was done on a sample of PBMCs. The receptor was derived from a woman aged 18-29 years in good health. This chain joins TRBV6-1 and TRBJ2-5; the D is unclear. CDR3 sequence (DNA): TGTGCCAGCCGCAAGACGATTCTTCAAGAGACCCAGTACTTC. It codes for CASRKTILQETQYF.